The 5 T cell receptor beta chains below were found in one sample sequenced in a study of blood T cell repertoires in COVID-19. Profiling relied on immunoSEQ multiplex PCR, and the TCRdb table lists in-frame clones only, not all of them. Of some 260,000 clones in the sample, 70% to 90% were seen once. The sample consisted of peripheral blood. These receptor sequences come from a man aged 18 to 35 with active or convalescent COVID-19.

The chain employs TRBV9 and TRBJ1-3; 8 positions match TRBD1. V shed 1 base, J shed 0 bases, and the junction held 0 bases outside the gene matches. From germline, CDR1 is SGDLS and CDR2 YYNGEE. The CDR3 has 15 residues. CDR3 protein: CASSVTGGSGNTIYF. CDR3 in DNA: TGTGCCAGCAGCGTAACAGGGGGCTCTGGAAACACCATATATTTT.

The chain carries TRBV18 and TRBJ1-1; 8 positions match TRBD1. The trim removed 6 bases at V and 6 bases at J, leaving 6 bases unmatched. The CDR3 has 13 amino acids. From germline, CDR1 is KGHSH and CDR2 LQKENI. CDR3 DNA: TGTGCCAGCTCTCCGGGGACAGGCTCTGAAGCTTTCTTT. It codes for CASSPGTGSEAFF.

This clone was seen once. The J gene is TRBJ2-3, the V gene TRBV9, with 7 nucleotides matching TRBD2. V trimming: 0 bases; J trimming: 4 bases; junction bases outside the gene matches: 5. Germline lookup yields CDR1 SGDLS and CDR2 YYNGEE. The CDR3 covers 15 residues. CDR3 sequence: CASSVAGGWADTQYF. The CDR3 DNA reads as TGTGCCAGCAGCGTAGCGGGGGGATGGGCAGATACGCAGTATTTT. Using reference TRBV9 and TRBJ2-3 for the parts outside the CDR3, the full variable domain is DSGVTQTPKHLITATGQRVTLRCSPRSGDLSVYWYQQSLDQGLQFLIQYYNGEERAKGNILERFSAQQFPDLHSELNLSSLELGDSALYFCASSVAGGWADTQYFGPGTRLTVL.

The V call is TRBV7-3, the J call TRBJ1-1; no definite D call. Germline CDR1 SGHTA, CDR2 FQGTGA. The V gene lost 5 bases and the J gene lost 3 bases, with 10 bases spanning the gap. The CDR3 is 13 amino acids. The CDR3 coding sequence is TGTGCCAGCAGCCCAGCCCTAGACACTGAAGCTTTCTTT. This codes for CASSPALDTEAFF.

This clone has only one observation. V and J are TRBV3-1 (or the pseudogene TRBV3-2) and TRBJ2-2, with 16 nucleotides matching TRBD2. Losses at the gene ends were 3 bases for V and 0 bases for J; bases not matched to a gene: 1. CDR3 length: 18 residues. Per germline, CDR1 LGHDT and CDR2 YNNKEL (reference sequence). CDR3 sequence (DNA): TGTGCCAGCAGCCAGGGGACTAGCGGGGGGGCGAACACCGGGGAGCTGTTTTTT. Translated: CASSQGTSGGANTGELFF.